These 16 T cell receptor beta chains were sequenced from one sample in a study of response to subunit inactivated influenza vaccine (dated by TCRdb to 2017 to 2018). Library method: RT-PCR. The data were produced on an Illumina HiSeq 2500. Clones were called with MiXCR by TCRdb after fastp trimmed the public reads at Q25, and only in-frame beta chains were retained. Records with the same CDR3 protein are collapsed into one entry carrying the most frequent genes and DNA. Present in this sample are 650,000 to 850,000 distinct CDR3 sequences, over 11% of which were seen just once. 6.5% to 8.5% of the sample goes to the ten largest clones. The sequences come from PBMCs from blood, collected around 14 days before vaccination. The receptors shown here come from a man aged 45-65 years who received an inactivated influenza vaccine. Donor details come from another sample of the same person, matched by shared clones.

This chain links TRBV25-1 with TRBJ1-2; D gene unclear. V was shortened by 3 bases and J by 3 bases, with 11 bases between the two germline ends. The CDR3 contains 14 residues. Germline assignment: CDR1 MGHDK and CDR2 SYGVNS. This CDR3 reads CASSEFGGHYGYTF. CDR3 coding DNA: TGTGCCAGCAGTGAGTTTGGAGGGCACTATGGCTACACCTTC.

This clonotype was picked up a small number of times. This chain connects TRBV6-1 to TRBJ2-2; weak D call: TRBD1 (5 bases). Germline CDR1 is MNHNS and CDR2 is SASEGT. Trimming removed 2 bases from V and 7 bases from J, with 8 bases in between. The CDR3 length is 13 residues. This CDR3 is CASSEQGFGELFF. Written as DNA, the CDR3 is TGTGCCAGCAGTGAACAGGGCTTCGGGGAGCTGTTTTTT.

The chain links TRBV11-2 to TRBJ2-4; a possible D gene is TRBD1 (6 bases). Germline CDR1 and CDR2: SGHAT and FQNNGV. The CDR3 covers 15 residues. V lost 4 bases to trimming and J lost 0 bases, with 10 bases between them. CDR3 sequence: CASSSTGEAKNIQYF. CDR3 DNA sequence: TGTGCCAGCAGCTCGACAGGAGAAGCCAAAAACATTCAGTACTTC.

This chain connects TRBV15 to TRBJ2-3, with 10 bases that match TRBD2. The CDR3 covers 18 residues. Germline V gene data show CDR1 as LNHNV and CDR2 as YYDKDF (reference sequence). Losses at the gene ends were 3 bases for V and 0 bases for J; bases not matched to a gene: 9. The chain's CDR3 is CATSSSGLAESSTDTQYF. In DNA, the CDR3 is TGTGCCACCAGCAGCTCCGGACTAGCGGAGTCTAGCACAGATACGCAGTATTTT.

This clonotype was seen only a few times. The CDR3 nucleotides read TGTGCTAGTGGTTTGGGATGGGACACTAGCTCCTACGAGCAGTACTTC. As protein: CASGLGWDTSSYEQYF. The V call is TRBV12-5, the J call TRBJ2-7; perhaps TRBD1 as D (6 bases). Germline CDR1 LGHNT, CDR2 FRNRAP. This CDR3 contains 16 residues. The ends were cut back, 1 base at V and 0 bases at J, with 13 bases in the middle. Combining the CDR3 with reference TRBV12-5 and TRBJ2-7 gives the whole variable domain DARVTQTPRHKVTEMGQEVTMRCQPILGHNTVFWYRQTMMQGLELLAYFRNRAPLDDSGMPKDRFSAEMPDATLATLKIQPSEPRDSAVYFCASGLGWDTSSYEQYFGPGTRLTVT.

This clonotype was observed a few times. V usage is TRBV6-2 or TRBV6-3 and J usage is TRBJ2-3; 7 bases agree with TRBD2. Looked up from germline, CDR1 is MNHEY and CDR2 is SVGEGT. The CDR3 has 18 residues. The V gene end was trimmed by 7 bases and the J gene end by 2 bases; junction bases not matched to a gene: 18. CDR3 in DNA: TGTGCCAGCACCGAGAAGCGGGGCCTTTTAATCTACACAGATACGCAGTATTTT. It codes for CASTEKRGLLIYTDTQYF.

Only a few counts were recorded for this clonotype. J is TRBJ2-7 and V is TRBV6-2 or TRBV6-3; D not resolved. The germline V gene has CDR1 MNHEY and CDR2 SVGEGT. The ends were cut back, 0 bases at V and 1 base at J, with 10 bases in the middle. This CDR3 contains 15 residues. CDR3 coding DNA: TGTGCCAGCAGTTACTCGCCAGGAAGATCCTACGAGCAGTACTTC. As protein: CASSYSPGRSYEQYF.

This clonotype was seen ten or more times. This chain joins TRBV27 and TRBJ2-1; 12 bases agree with TRBD2. Germline assignment: CDR1 MNHEY and CDR2 SMNVEV (reference sequence). CDR3 length equals 17 residues. J lost 7 bases, V lost 2 bases, and 9 bases had no gene match. The CDR3, as DNA: TGTGCCAGCAGTTTAGGGTCTAGCGGGAGGGCCCGTAATGAGCAGTTCTTC. This codes for CASSLGSSGRARNEQFF.

A few counts support this clonotype. The gene calls are TRBV7-2 and TRBJ1-3, with D uncertain. From germline, CDR1 is SGHTA and CDR2 FQGNSA. Trimming removed 4 bases from V and 0 bases from J, with 10 bases in between. CDR3 size: 15 residues. CDR3 coding DNA: TGTGCCAGCAGCTCCCCCTGGGGCTCTGGAAACACCATATATTTT. Translated, it gives CASSSPWGSGNTIYF.

The V gene is TRBV5-1, the J gene TRBJ1-1; a possible D gene is TRBD1 (6 bases). The germline V and J ends were trimmed by 7 bases and 5 bases, with 15 bases remaining between them. Per germline, CDR1 SGHRS and CDR2 YFSETQ. CDR3 length: 13 residues. DNA of the CDR3: TGCGCCAGCGGTGGGGGGCTAGGAACTGAAGCTTTCTTT. Protein sequence: CASGGGLGTEAFF.

The J gene is TRBJ1-3, the V gene TRBV12-3 or TRBV12-4, with D tentatively TRBD1 (5 bases). The CDR3 sequence is 16 residues long. V lost 5 bases to trimming and J lost 6 bases, with 20 bases between them. CDR3 DNA: TGTGCCAGCAGTACAGGCGGCAGGGCAGGTGAAAACACCATATATTTT. Its protein is CASSTGGRAGENTIYF.

This clonotype was counted a few times. The chain uses TRBV4-2 and TRBJ2-7; D call uncertain. Trimming cost V 1 base and J 4 bases, with 11 bases left between them. The germline V gene encodes CDR1 LGHNA and CDR2 YNFKEQ. CDR3 length equals 14 residues. The CDR3 region has the DNA TGTGCCAGCAGCCAAGTTTACATGGGTTACGAGCAGTACTTC. This translates into CASSQVYMGYEQYF.

Ten or more counts support this clonotype. The chain carries TRBV15 and TRBJ2-1, with D possibly being TRBD1 (5 bases). Per the germline V gene, CDR1 is LNHNV and CDR2 is YYDKDF (reference sequence). V lost 6 bases to trimming and J lost 0 bases, with 12 bases between them. The CDR3 is made up of 15 amino acids. The CDR3 loop reads CATSIQASSYNEQFF. The CDR3 coding sequence is TGTGCCACCAGTATACAGGCGAGCTCCTACAATGAGCAGTTCTTC.

This clonotype was detected many times. This rearrangement joins TRBV5-1 to TRBJ2-2, with D unresolved. This CDR3 spans 15 amino acids. V was cut by 0 bases and J by 4 bases, with 10 bases left in between. The germline CDR1 and CDR2 sequences are SGHRS and YFSETQ. The CDR3 region is CASSLAVSSTGELFF. CDR3 in DNA: TGCGCCAGCAGCTTGGCCGTTTCGAGCACCGGGGAGCTGTTTTTT. The variable domain in full, with the rest retrieved from reference TRBV5-1 and TRBJ2-2, is KAGVTQTPRYLIKTRGQQVTLSCSPISGHRSVSWYQQTPGQGLQFLFEYFSETQRNKGNFPGRFSGRQFSNSRSEMNVSTLELGDSALYLCASSLAVSSTGELFFGEGSRLTVL.

This clonotype has more than one count but fewer than ten. The genes are TRBV20-1 and TRBJ2-3; D assignment may be TRBD1 or TRBD2 (5 bases each). Per the germline V gene, CDR1 is DFQATT and CDR2 is SNEGSKA (reference sequence). The CDR3 totals 15 residues. The V and J ends lost 3 bases and 3 bases respectively, with 16 bases between them. This CDR3 is CSASGGYRGTDTQYF. CDR3 coding DNA: TGCAGTGCTAGTGGGGGATACCGAGGGACAGATACGCAGTATTTT.

The V gene is TRBV15, the J gene TRBJ2-1; 11 positions agree with TRBD2. After removal of 0 bases from V and 7 bases from J, the junction contained 8 bases not matched to a gene. Germline V CDR1 and CDR2: LNHNV, YYDKDF (reference sequence). The CDR3 extends over 17 amino acids. The CDR3 coding sequence is TGTGCCACCAGCAGAGAACTAGCGGGAGTCGTGAGTAATGAGCAGTTCTTC. Translating it yields CATSRELAGVVSNEQFF.